This passage covers 5 T cell receptor beta chains from one sample sequenced in a study of vaccination and CD4 T cells after COVID-19. No antigens are known for them. Oncomine TCR Beta short-read sequencing was applied to DNA from cultured CD4+ T cells. TCRdb analysed the PCR reads with MiXCR anew, one entry per CDR3 protein. The sample shows around 12,000 distinct CDR3 sequences, roughly 53% of them seen only once. Documented treatment: roughly ten-day PBMC culture with coronavirus spike peptide pools or control peptides (ViraFEST assay). What was sequenced was CD4+ T cells from blood, cultured in vitro. The receptor source for this set is a human donor who had recovered from COVID-19.

About this clonotype: A much bigger clone sits one base away, suggesting this may be a read error. DNA of the CDR3: TGTGCCAGCTCACCGGAAATCGGGACAGTCTCACCCCTCCGCTTT. Encoded protein: CASSPEIGTVSPLRF. The rearrangement uses TRBV18 and TRBJ1-6; 7 nucleotides match TRBD1. Germline V lookup: CDR1 KGHSH, CDR2 LQKENI. The CDR3 extends over 15 amino acids.

In its sample, this clonotype was seen a few times. The rearrangement links TRBV6-1 to TRBJ1-6; no clear D. This CDR3 is built from 16 residues. Trimming took 6 bases from V and 0 from J, leaving 12 bases between them. The germline CDR1 and CDR2 sequences are MNHNS and SASEGT. This CDR3 is CASRPGTSSYNSPLHF. The CDR3 nucleotides are TGTGCCAGCAGACCAGGAACAAGCTCCTATAATTCACCCCTCCACTTT.

This clonotype has just a few counts. The V gene is TRBV6-2 or TRBV6-3, the J gene TRBJ2-5; TRBD2 agrees at 13 bases. In germline, CDR1 is MNHEY, CDR2 SVGEGT. The junction had 12 bases not matched to a gene; V was cut back by 4 bases and J by 4 bases. The CDR3 extends over 18 amino acids. The CDR3 nucleotides are TGTGCCAGCAGTTCCTATAGGGGACTAGCGGGGTCGAGAGAGACCCAGTACTTC. Protein product: CASSSYRGLAGSRETQYF.

V usage is TRBV20-1 and J usage is TRBJ2-2; tentative D call: TRBD2 (6 bases). With 3 bases removed from V and 0 bases from J, the gap between germline ends came to 11 bases. The CDR3 is 15 residues long. Germline V CDR1 and CDR2: DFQATT, SNEGSKA (reference sequence). This CDR3 reads CSASRAGSNTGELFF. The CDR3 nucleotides read TGCAGTGCTAGTCGGGCGGGATCGAACACCGGGGAGCTGTTTTTT.

CDR3 region: CASSQRLAGGKTQYF. The CDR3 coding sequence is TGTGCCAGCAGCCAACGACTAGCGGGAGGAAAGACCCAGTACTTC. This chain uses TRBV28 with TRBJ2-5; TRBD2 aligns across 13 bases. V shed 6 bases and J 6 bases; nucleotides not matched to a gene: 7. CDR1 and CDR2 (germline): MDHEN, SYDVKM. The CDR3 loop spans 15 amino acids.